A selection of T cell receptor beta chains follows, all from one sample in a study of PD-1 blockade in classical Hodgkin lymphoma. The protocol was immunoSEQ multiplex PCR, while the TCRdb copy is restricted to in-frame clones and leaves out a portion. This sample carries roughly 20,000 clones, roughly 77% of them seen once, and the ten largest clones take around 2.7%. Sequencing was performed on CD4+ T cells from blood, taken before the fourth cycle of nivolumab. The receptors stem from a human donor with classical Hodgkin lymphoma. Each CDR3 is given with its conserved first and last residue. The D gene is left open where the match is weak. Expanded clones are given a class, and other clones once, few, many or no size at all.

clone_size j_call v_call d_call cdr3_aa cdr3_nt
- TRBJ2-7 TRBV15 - CATSRDRFYEQYF TGTGCCACCAGCAGGGACAGATTCTACGAGCAGTACTTC
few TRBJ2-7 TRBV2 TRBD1 CASSGDRATLGSYEQYF TGTGCCAGCAGTGGGGACAGGGCCACTCTGGGGTCTTACGAGCAGTACTTC
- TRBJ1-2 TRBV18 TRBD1 CASSPGTGVGYGYTF TGTGCCAGCTCACCCGGGACAGGGGTTGGCTATGGCTACACCTTC
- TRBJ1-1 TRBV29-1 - CSVRTPNTEAFF TGCAGCGTGAGGACTCCGAACACTGAAGCTTTCTTT
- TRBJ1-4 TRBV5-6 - CASSPPASLTNEKLFF TGTGCCAGCAGCCCCCCAGCGTCCCTAACTAATGAAAAACTGTTTTTT
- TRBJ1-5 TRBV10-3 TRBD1 CAISEQGAGTNQPQHF TGTGCCATCAGTGAGCAGGGGGCAGGCACAAATCAGCCCCAGCATTTT
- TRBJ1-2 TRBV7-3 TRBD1 CASSPMDRVGYTF TGTGCCAGCAGCCCTATGGACAGGGTCGGCTACACCTTC
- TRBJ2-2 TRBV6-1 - CASRRDLRGGGELFF TGTGCCAGCCGACGAGACCTCAGGGGTGGCGGGGAGCTGTTTTTT
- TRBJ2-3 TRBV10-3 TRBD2 CAISEGLAGGTDTQYF TGTGCCATCAGTGAGGGACTAGCGGGGGGCACAGATACGCAGTATTTT
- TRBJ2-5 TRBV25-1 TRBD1 CASSDSGPTGVETQYF TGTGCCAGCAGTGACTCCGGCCCGACAGGGGTAGAGACCCAGTACTTC
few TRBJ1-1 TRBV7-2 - CASSLEGAGLGAAFF TGTGCCAGCAGCTTAGAGGGTGCTGGACTGGGGGCGGCTTTCTTT